This TCR beta chain was identified during a study of OX40 agonist ivuxolimab in advanced cancers. As for the study in general: 30% to 40% of patients had received prior checkpoint inhibitor therapy. One patient with hepatocellular carcinoma and two with cutaneous melanoma, three in all, had partial responses. Study outcomes and limitations: In CD8+ T cells, expanded clones were on average more numerous than in CD4+.

Method: immunoSEQ multiplex PCR; TCRdb's copy keeps in-frame clones and lacks some. The table includes just over 90,000 clones, 85% to 95% detected once. Concerning this clone: As yet, its antigen is unknown.

V was pared by 6 bases and J by 0 bases, with 14 bases between. The CDR3 extends over 15 amino acids. Germline V gene lookup returns CDR1 MDHEN and CDR2 SYDVKM. Material: CD4+ or CD8+ T cells sorted from blood, obtained in a trial of the OX40 agonist ivuxolimab. The clonotype comes from an adult with an advanced solid tumor such as melanoma, head and neck, liver or kidney cancer. The genes are TRBV28 and TRBJ2-5, with a weak D call TRBD2 (6 bases). CDR3 sequence reads: CASSPYRGNQETQYF. CDR3 DNA: TGTGCCAGCAGCCCTTACCGGGGGAACCAAGAGACCCAGTACTTC.